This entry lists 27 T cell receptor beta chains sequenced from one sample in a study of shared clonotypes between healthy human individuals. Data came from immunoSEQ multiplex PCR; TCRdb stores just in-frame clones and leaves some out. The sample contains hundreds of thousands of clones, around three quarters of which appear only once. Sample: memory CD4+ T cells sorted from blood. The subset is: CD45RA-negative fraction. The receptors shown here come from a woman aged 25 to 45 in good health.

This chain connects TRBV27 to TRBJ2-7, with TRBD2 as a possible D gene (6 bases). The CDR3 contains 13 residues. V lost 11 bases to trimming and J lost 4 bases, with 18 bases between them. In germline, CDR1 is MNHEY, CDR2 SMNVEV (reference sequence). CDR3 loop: CASSRAGSYEQYF. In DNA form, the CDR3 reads TGTGCCTCCTCTAGGGCGGGAAGTTACGAGCAGTACTTC.

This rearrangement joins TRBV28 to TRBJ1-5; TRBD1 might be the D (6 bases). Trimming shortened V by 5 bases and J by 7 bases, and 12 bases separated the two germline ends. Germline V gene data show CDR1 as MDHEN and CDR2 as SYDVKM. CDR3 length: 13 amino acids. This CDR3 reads CASSPRGRQPQHF. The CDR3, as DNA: TGTGCCAGCAGTCCCAGGGGCAGACAGCCCCAGCATTTT.

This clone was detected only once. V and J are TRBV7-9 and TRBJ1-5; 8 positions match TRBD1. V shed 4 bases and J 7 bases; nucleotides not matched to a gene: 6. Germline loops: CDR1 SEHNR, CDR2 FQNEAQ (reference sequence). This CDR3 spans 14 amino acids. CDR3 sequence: CASSSNRGNQPQHF. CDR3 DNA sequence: TGTGCCAGCAGCTCAAACAGGGGGAACCAGCCCCAGCATTTT.

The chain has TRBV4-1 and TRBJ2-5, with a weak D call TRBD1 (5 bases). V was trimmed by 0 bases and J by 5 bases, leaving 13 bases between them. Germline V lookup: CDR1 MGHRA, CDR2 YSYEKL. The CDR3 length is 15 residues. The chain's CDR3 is CASSQDGQGRETQYF. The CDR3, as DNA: TGCGCCAGCAGCCAAGATGGGCAGGGTCGGGAGACCCAGTACTTC.

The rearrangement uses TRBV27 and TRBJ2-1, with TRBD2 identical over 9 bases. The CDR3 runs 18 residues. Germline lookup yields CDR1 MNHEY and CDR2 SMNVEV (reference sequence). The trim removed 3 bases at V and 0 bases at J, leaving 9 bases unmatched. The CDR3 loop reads CASSFKGLASRSYNEQFF. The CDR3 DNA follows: TGTGCCAGCAGTTTTAAGGGACTAGCTTCCCGCTCCTACAATGAGCAGTTCTTC.

The CDR3 sequence: CASSFWPEKLSEQYF. Written as DNA, the CDR3 is TGTGCCAGCAGCTTTTGGCCGGAGAAGCTCAGCGAGCAGTACTTC. V usage is TRBV7-9 and J usage is TRBJ2-7, with D unresolved. CDR3 size: 15 residues. Germline V CDR1 and CDR2: SEHNR, FQNEAQ (reference sequence). Trimming removed 3 bases at V and 6 bases at J, with 18 bases between.

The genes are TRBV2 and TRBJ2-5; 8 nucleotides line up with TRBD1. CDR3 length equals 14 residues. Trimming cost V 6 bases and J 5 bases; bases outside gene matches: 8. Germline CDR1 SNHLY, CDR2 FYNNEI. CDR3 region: CASRRDRSRETQYF. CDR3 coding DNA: TGTGCCAGCAGGAGGGACAGGAGTAGGGAGACCCAGTACTTC.

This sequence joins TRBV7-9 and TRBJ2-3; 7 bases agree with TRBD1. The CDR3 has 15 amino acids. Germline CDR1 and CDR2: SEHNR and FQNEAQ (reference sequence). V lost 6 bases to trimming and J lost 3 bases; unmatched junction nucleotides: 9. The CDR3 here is CASSPLQGKTDTQYF. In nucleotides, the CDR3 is TGTGCCAGCAGTCCCTTACAGGGGAAAACAGATACGCAGTATTTT.

CDR3 amino acids: CASRSPGQGWGNTIYF. The CDR3 coding sequence is TGTGCCAGCAGATCTCCGGGACAGGGATGGGGAAACACCATATATTTT. The chain joins TRBV28 to TRBJ1-3; 9 bases map to TRBD1. This CDR3 has 16 amino acids. Germline CDR1 MDHEN, CDR2 SYDVKM. The J segment lost 4 bases and the V segment lost 6 bases, leaving 10 bases of the junction unmatched.

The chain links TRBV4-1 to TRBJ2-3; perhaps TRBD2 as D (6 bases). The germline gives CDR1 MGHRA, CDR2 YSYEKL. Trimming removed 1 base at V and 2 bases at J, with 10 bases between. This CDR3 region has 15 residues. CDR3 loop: CASSQAAGTTDTQYF. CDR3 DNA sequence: TGCGCCAGCAGCCAAGCGGCGGGGACCACAGATACGCAGTATTTT.

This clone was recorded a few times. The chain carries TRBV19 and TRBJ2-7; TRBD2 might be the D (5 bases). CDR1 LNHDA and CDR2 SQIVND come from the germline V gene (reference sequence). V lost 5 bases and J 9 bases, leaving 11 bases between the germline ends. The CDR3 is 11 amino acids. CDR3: CASSGGFVQYF. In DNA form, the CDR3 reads TGTGCCAGTAGTGGCGGGTTTGTGCAGTACTTC.

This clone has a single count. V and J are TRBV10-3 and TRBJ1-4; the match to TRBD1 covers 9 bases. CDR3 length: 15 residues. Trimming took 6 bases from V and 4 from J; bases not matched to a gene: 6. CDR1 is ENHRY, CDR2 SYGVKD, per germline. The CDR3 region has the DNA TGTGCCATCAGGGACCCGGGACAGGGTAATGAAAAACTGTTTTTT. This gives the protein CAIRDPGQGNEKLFF.

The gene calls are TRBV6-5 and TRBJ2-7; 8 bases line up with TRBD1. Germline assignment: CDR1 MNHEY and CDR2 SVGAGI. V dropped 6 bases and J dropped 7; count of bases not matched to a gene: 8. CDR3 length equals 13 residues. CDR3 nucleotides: TGTGCCAGCAGAGGACAGGGTGGTAGGGAGCAGTACTTC. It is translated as CASRGQGGREQYF.

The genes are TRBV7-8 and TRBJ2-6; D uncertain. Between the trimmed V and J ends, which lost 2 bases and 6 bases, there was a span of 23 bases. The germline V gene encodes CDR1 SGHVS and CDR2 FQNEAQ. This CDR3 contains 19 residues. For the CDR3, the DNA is TGTGCCAGCAGCTTATACGACCCTGGACGGGCTCTTGTGGCCAACGTCCTGACTTTC. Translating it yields CASSLYDPGRALVANVLTF.

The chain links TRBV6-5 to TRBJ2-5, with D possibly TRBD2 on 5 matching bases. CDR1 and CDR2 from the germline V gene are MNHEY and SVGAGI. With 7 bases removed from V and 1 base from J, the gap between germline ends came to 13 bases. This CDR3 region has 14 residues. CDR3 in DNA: TGTGCCAGCAAAGGTCAGGACTTCCAAGAGACCCAGTACTTC. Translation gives CASKGQDFQETQYF.

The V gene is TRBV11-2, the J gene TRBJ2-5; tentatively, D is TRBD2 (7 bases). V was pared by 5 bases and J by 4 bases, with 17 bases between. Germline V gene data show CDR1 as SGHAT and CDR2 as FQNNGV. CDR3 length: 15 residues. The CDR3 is CASSPGAGAPETQYF. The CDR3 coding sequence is TGTGCCAGCAGCCCAGGGGCGGGAGCCCCAGAGACCCAGTACTTC. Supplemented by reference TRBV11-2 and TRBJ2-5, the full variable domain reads EAGVAQSPRYKIIEKRQSVAFWCNPISGHATLYWYQQILGQGPKLLIQFQNNGVVDDSQLPKDRFSAERLKGVDSTLKIQPAKLEDSAVYLCASSPGAGAPETQYFGPGTRLLVL.

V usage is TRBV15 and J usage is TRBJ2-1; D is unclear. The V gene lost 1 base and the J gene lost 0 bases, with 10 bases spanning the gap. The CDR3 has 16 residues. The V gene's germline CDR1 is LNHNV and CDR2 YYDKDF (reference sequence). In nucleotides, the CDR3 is TGTGCCACCAGCAGAGGCCCTTTAAGCTCCTACAATGAGCAGTTCTTC. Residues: CATSRGPLSSYNEQFF.

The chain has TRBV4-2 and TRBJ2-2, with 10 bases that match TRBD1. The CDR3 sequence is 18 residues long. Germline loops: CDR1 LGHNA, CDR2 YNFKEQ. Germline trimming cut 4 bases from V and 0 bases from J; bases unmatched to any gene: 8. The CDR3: CASSRGTGEHANTGELFF. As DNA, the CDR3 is TGTGCCAGCAGCCGGGGGACAGGGGAGCACGCGAACACCGGGGAGCTGTTTTTT.

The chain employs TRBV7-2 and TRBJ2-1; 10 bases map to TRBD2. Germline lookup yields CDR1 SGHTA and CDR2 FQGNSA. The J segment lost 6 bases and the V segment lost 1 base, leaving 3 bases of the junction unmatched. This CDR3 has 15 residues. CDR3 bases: TGTGCCAGCAGCTTAGATAGCGGGAGGAGCAATGAGCAGTTCTTC. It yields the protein CASSLDSGRSNEQFF.

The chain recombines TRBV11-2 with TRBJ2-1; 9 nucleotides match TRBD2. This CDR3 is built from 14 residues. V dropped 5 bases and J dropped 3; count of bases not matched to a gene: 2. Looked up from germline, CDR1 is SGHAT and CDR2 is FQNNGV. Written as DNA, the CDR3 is TGTGCCAGCAGCCCACTAGCGGGCTACAATGAGCAGTTCTTC. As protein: CASSPLAGYNEQFF.

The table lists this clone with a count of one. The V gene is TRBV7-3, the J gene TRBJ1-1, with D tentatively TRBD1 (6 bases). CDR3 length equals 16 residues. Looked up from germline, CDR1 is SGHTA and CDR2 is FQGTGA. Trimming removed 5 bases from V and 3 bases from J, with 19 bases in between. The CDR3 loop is CASSPRAGAGDTEAFF. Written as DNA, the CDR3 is TGTGCCAGCAGCCCGCGAGCGGGGGCGGGGGACACTGAAGCTTTCTTT.

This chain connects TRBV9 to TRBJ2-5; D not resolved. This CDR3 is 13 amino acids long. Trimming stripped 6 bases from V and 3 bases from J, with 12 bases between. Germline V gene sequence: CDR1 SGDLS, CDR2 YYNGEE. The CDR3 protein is CASNTMVEETQYF. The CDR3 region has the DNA TGTGCCAGCAACACCATGGTCGAAGAGACCCAGTACTTC.

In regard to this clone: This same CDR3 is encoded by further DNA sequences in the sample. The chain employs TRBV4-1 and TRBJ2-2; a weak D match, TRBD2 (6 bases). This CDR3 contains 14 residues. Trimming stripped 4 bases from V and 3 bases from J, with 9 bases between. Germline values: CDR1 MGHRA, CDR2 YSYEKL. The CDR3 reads CASSLGGDTGELFF. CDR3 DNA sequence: TGCGCCAGCAGCCTCGGAGGGGACACCGGGGAGCTGTTTTTT.

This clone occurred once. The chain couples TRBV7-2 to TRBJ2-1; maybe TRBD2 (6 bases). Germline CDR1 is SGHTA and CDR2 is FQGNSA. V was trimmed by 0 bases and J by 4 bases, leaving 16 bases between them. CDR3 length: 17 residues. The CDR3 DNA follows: TGTGCCAGCAGCTTAGCGGCATCGGGAGCGGGTTACAATGAGCAGTTCTTC. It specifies CASSLAASGAGYNEQFF.

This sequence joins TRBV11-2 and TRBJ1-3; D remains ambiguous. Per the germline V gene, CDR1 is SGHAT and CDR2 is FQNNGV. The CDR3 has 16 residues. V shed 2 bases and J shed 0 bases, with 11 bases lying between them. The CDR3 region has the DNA TGTGCCAGCAGCTTAAGATTAAGTAGCTCTGGAAACACCATATATTTT. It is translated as CASSLRLSSSGNTIYF.

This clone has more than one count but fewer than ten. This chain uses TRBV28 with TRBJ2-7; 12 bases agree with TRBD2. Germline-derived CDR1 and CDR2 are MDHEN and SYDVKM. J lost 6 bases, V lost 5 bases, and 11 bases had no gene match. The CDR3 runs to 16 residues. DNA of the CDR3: TGTGCCAGCAGTCCCTCACTAGCGGGAGGTTGGTTCGAGCAGTACTTC. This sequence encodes CASSPSLAGGWFEQYF.

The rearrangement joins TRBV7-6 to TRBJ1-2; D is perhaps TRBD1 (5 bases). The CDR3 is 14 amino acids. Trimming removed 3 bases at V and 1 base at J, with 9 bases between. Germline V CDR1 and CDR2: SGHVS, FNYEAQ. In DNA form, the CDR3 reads TGTGCCAGCAGCTTTTCCGACAGTAACTATGGCTACACCTTC. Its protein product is CASSFSDSNYGYTF.